This is a list of T cell receptor beta chains from one sample in a study of cytomegalovirus exposure and HLA in healthy donors. Data came from immunoSEQ multiplex PCR; TCRdb stores just in-frame clones and leaves some out. The sample records roughly 120,000 clones, around 77% being singletons. Source material: PBMCs. Source of these receptors: a woman aged 35 to 49 in good health and CMV-seropositive. The CDR3 runs from the conserved cysteine through the conserved F or W. The D gene is left open where the match is weak. Not all rows give a size; the values are once, few, many and, for expanded clones, a class.

D	size	length	V	J	CDR3	DNA
TRBD2	NA	15	TRBV6-5	TRBJ2-2	CASTGTSGSTGELFF	TGTGCCAGCACCGGGACTAGCGGGAGTACCGGGGAGCTGTTTTTT
NA	NA	14	TRBV6-5	TRBJ1-1	CASNPQGLGTEAFF	TGTGCCAGCAACCCGCAGGGGTTGGGGACTGAAGCTTTCTTT
TRBD1	few	15	TRBV7-9	TRBJ1-4	CASSLGQVPNEKLFF	TGTGCCAGCAGCCTGGGACAGGTCCCTAATGAAAAACTGTTTTTT
TRBD1	NA	14	TRBV2	TRBJ1-1	CASRPGTGRTEAFF	TGTGCCAGCAGGCCCGGGACAGGGAGGACTGAAGCTTTCTTT
TRBD1	NA	13	TRBV9	TRBJ1-1	CASSSNARGHAFF	TGTGCCAGCAGCTCCAACGCTAGGGGGCATGCTTTCTTT
TRBD1	NA	14	TRBV28	TRBJ1-2	CASWRTGVNYGYTF	TGTGCCAGCTGGAGGACAGGGGTAAACTATGGCTACACCTTC
TRBD1	NA	19	TRBV19	TRBJ2-4	CASSVGTGSGSRAKNIQYF	TGTGCCAGTAGTGTCGGGACAGGGTCGGGGAGTAGGGCCAAAAACATTCAGTACTTC
TRBD1	NA	14	TRBV5-6	TRBJ1-1	CASSLRGRDTEAFF	TGTGCCAGCAGCTTAAGGGGGCGAGACACTGAAGCTTTCTTT
TRBD1	NA	14	TRBV5-1	TRBJ2-1	CASYPGQEWNEQFF	TGCGCCAGCTACCCGGGACAGGAATGGAATGAGCAGTTCTTC
NA	NA	14	TRBV5-1	TRBJ2-7	CASSMGGQSYEQYF	TGCGCCAGCAGCATGGGGGGACAAAGTTACGAGCAGTACTTC
TRBD1	NA	15	TRBV28	TRBJ2-3	CASSSVGTGTDTQYF	TGTGCCAGCAGTTCTGTGGGGACAGGCACAGATACGCAGTATTTT
NA	few	14	TRBV6-4	TRBJ1-2	CASRADPADYGYTF	TGTGCCAGCCGAGCGGATCCGGCAGACTATGGCTACACCTTC
TRBD2	NA	17	TRBV29-1	TRBJ2-1	CSAAGTGSGNSYNEQFF	TGCAGCGCCGCCGGGACGGGTAGCGGGAACTCCTACAATGAGCAGTTCTTC
NA	NA	16	TRBV5-1	TRBJ1-6	CASSFWGEDYNSPLHF	TGCGCCAGCAGCTTTTGGGGGGAAGACTATAATTCACCCCTCCACTTT
TRBD2	NA	16	TRBV27	TRBJ2-5	CASSLGRESLQETQYF	TGTGCCAGCAGTTTGGGGCGGGAGTCGCTTCAGGAGACCCAGTACTTC
NA	NA	16	TRBV9	TRBJ2-2	CASSAPPTSYTGELFF	TGTGCCAGCAGCGCCCCCCCCACATCCTACACCGGGGAGCTGTTTTTT
TRBD1	NA	15	TRBV9	TRBJ2-5	CASSLTGLREETQYF	TGTGCCAGCTCCCTGACAGGGTTGAGGGAAGAGACCCAGTACTTC
NA	few	13	TRBV2	TRBJ2-7	CASRPGDSYEQYF	TGTGCCAGCAGGCCAGGGGATTCCTACGAGCAGTACTTC
TRBD2	NA	16	TRBV5-6	TRBJ2-1	CASSSTSAFSYNEQFF	TGTGCCAGCAGCTCGACTAGCGCCTTCTCCTACAATGAGCAGTTCTTC
TRBD1	few	15	TRBV5-1	TRBJ2-1	CASSPGQGMRSEQFF	TGCGCCAGCAGCCCAGGACAGGGGATGCGAAGTGAGCAGTTCTTC
TRBD1	NA	14	TRBV5-6	TRBJ1-6	CASNLQGGYSPLHF	TGTGCCAGCAACCTACAGGGGGGGTATTCACCCCTCCACTTT
NA	NA	15	TRBV6-6	TRBJ1-1	CASSRSGQTHTEAFF	TGTGCCAGCAGTCGTTCCGGACAGACTCACACTGAAGCTTTCTTT
NA	NA	14	TRBV27	TRBJ1-2	CASSPTSYNYGYTF	TGTGCCAGCAGTCCGACATCTTATAACTATGGCTACACCTTC
NA	NA	15	TRBV27	TRBJ2-7	CASSLGQGTYREQYF	TGTGCCAGCAGTTTAGGGCAAGGGACATACCGCGAGCAGTACTTC
TRBD2	NA	16	TRBV5-1	TRBJ2-1	CASSPTLAGEAVEQFF	TGCGCCAGCAGCCCAACACTAGCGGGAGAGGCGGTTGAGCAGTTCTTC
TRBD1	NA	16	TRBV12-5	TRBJ2-2	CASGSFETGIRRELFF	TGTGCTAGTGGTTCTTTTGAGACAGGGATACGACGGGAGCTGTTTTTT
NA	NA	14	TRBV5-1	TRBJ2-7	CASSAGTTYYEQYF	TGCGCCAGCAGCGCCGGGACAACCTACTACGAGCAGTACTTC
NA	NA	14	TRBV6-1	TRBJ2-7	CASSLGDFSYEQYF	TGTGCCAGCAGCCTCGGGGACTTCTCCTACGAGCAGTACTTC
TRBD2	NA	16	TRBV6-5	TRBJ2-1	CASSSYSGRVNNEQFF	TGTGCCAGCAGTTCTTATAGCGGGAGGGTCAACAATGAGCAGTTCTTC
NA	NA	11	TRBV5-6	TRBJ1-2	CASSMSYGYTF	TGTGCCAGCAGCATGAGCTATGGCTACACCTTC
TRBD1	NA	14	TRBV25-1	TRBJ1-1	CASRGTGLGTEAFF	TGTGCCAGCAGGGGGACAGGACTGGGCACTGAAGCTTTCTTT
TRBD1	NA	17	TRBV2	TRBJ1-1	CASRGLTGGILNTEAFF	TGTGCCAGCAGGGGTTTGACAGGGGGCATCTTGAACACTGAAGCTTTCTTT
NA	once	14	TRBV5-1	TRBJ2-1	CASSLDGQVNEQFF	TGCGCCAGCAGCTTGGATGGACAAGTCAATGAGCAGTTCTTC
NA	NA	13	TRBV15	TRBJ1-2	CATSRGESYGYTF	TGTGCCACCAGCAGAGGGGAGAGTTATGGCTACACCTTC
TRBD1	NA	14	TRBV5-1	TRBJ1-6	CASSMTGNDSPLHF	TGCGCCAGCAGCATGACAGGGAACGATTCACCCCTCCACTTT
TRBD2	NA	16	TRBV7-9	TRBJ2-7	CASSLEGTSGRYEQYF	TGTGCCAGCAGCCTAGAAGGGACTAGCGGGAGGTACGAGCAGTACTTC
TRBD2	once	18	TRBV7-6	TRBJ2-5	CASSLGPGLAGTQETQYF	TGTGCCAGCAGCCTGGGGCCGGGACTAGCGGGTACCCAAGAGACCCAGTACTTC
NA	NA	15	TRBV5-1	TRBJ1-6	CASSLEVSYNSPLHF	TGCGCCAGCAGCTTGGAAGTCAGTTATAATTCACCCCTCCACTTT
NA	NA	13	TRBV19	TRBJ2-3	CASSQRYTDTQYF	TGTGCCAGTAGTCAGAGGTACACAGATACGCAGTATTTT
NA	NA	12	TRBV30	TRBJ2-7	CAWSDAGPEQYF	TGTGCCTGGAGTGACGCGGGCCCCGAGCAGTACTTC
TRBD2	NA	14	TRBV30	TRBJ2-7	CAWRVLAGAYEQYF	TGTGCCTGGAGGGTTCTAGCGGGGGCCTACGAGCAGTACTTC
TRBD1	NA	16	TRBV5-4	TRBJ2-1	CASSPGTGRSYNEQFF	TGTGCCAGCAGCCCAGGGACAGGGCGCTCCTACAATGAGCAGTTCTTC
NA	NA	16	TRBV4-2	TRBJ2-2	CASSQEYRLPTGELFF	TGTGCCAGCAGCCAAGAATATAGACTTCCAACCGGGGAGCTGTTTTTT
NA	NA	13	TRBV6-6	TRBJ2-5	CASFAGAGETQYF	TGTGCCAGCTTCGCAGGGGCCGGGGAGACCCAGTACTTC
TRBD2	NA	15	TRBV4-1	TRBJ2-1	CASSHSGTSDNEQFF	TGCGCCAGCAGCCACTCGGGGACTAGCGACAATGAGCAGTTCTTC
NA	NA	15	TRBV4-1	TRBJ1-5	CASSQGTRSNQPQHF	TGCGCCAGCAGCCAAGGAACCAGGTCCAATCAGCCCCAGCATTTT
NA	few	15	TRBV5-4	TRBJ1-1	CASSLPGTLNTEAFF	TGTGCCAGCAGCTTGCCGGGTACCCTGAACACTGAAGCTTTCTTT
NA	NA	14	TRBV7-2	TRBJ2-2	CASSLARNTGELFF	TGTGCCAGCAGCTTAGCCAGGAACACCGGGGAGCTGTTTTTT
TRBD2	once	17	TRBV2	TRBJ2-7	CASSQRRTSGRAYEQYF	TGTGCCAGCAGTCAAAGGCGGACTAGCGGGAGGGCCTACGAGCAGTACTTC
NA	NA	12	TRBV7-9	TRBJ2-7	CASSLTGDEQYF	TGTGCCAGCAGCTTAACCGGGGACGAGCAGTACTTC
NA	few	14	TRBV25-1	TRBJ1-5	CASSPMGRNQPQHF	TGTGCCAGCAGCCCCATGGGGCGCAATCAGCCCCAGCATTTT
NA	few	13	TRBV2	TRBJ1-1	CASGGGGNTEAFF	TGTGCCAGCGGAGGAGGCGGGAACACTGAAGCTTTCTTT
TRBD2	NA	17	TRBV7-3	TRBJ2-3	CASSLRTSGTKPDTQYF	TGTGCCAGCAGCCTCCGGACTAGCGGCACCAAACCAGATACGCAGTATTTT
TRBD1	many	15	TRBV25-1	TRBJ1-2	CASSESGQGMGGYTF	TGTGCCAGCAGTGAATCGGGACAGGGGATGGGAGGCTACACCTTC
TRBD2	NA	18	TRBV4-1	TRBJ2-3	CASSQELTGGRARDTQYF	TGCGCCAGCAGCCAAGAATTAACCGGCGGGAGGGCGCGGGATACGCAGTATTTT
NA	NA	14	TRBV5-1	TRBJ2-3	CASSLGQVLDTQYF	TGCGCCAGCAGCTTGGGACAGGTATTAGATACGCAGTATTTT
NA	NA	15	TRBV5-7	TRBJ2-7	CASSPLKGQGHEQYF	TGTGCCAGCAGCCCCCTAAAGGGACAAGGGCACGAGCAGTACTTC
TRBD1	NA	16	TRBV7-9	TRBJ2-7	CASRRPSGTGNYEQYF	TGTGCCAGCAGGCGACCCTCCGGGACAGGGAACTACGAGCAGTACTTC